This T cell receptor (beta chain) was captured in a study of T cells after yellow fever vaccination. Findings of the study overall: Booster sampling recovered most clones from primary vaccination (less than 97% CD4, approximately 88% CD8). Weaker overall, the secondary response nonetheless peaked faster (day 5 versus 15).

The study made its TCR cDNA through 5'RACE template switching. That step introduced a universal primer site along with UMIs. Via MiXCR, TCRdb re-called the 5' RACE reads, giving one row per CDR3 protein. The profile shows around 140,000 distinct CDR3 sequences, about 6.9% of them singletons. In the case of this clonotype: The target antigen is unknown.

The CDR3 sequence is 14 residues long. Germline lookup yields CDR1 LNHDA and CDR2 SQIVND (reference sequence). V dropped 6 bases and J dropped 4; count of bases not matched to a gene: 4. The receptor's source is a young man who received the YFV17D yellow fever vaccine. V and J are TRBV19 and TRBJ2-1; 9 bases align to TRBD2. Sequenced material: CD4+ T cells sorted from PBMCs, taken 10 days after the yellow fever booster vaccination. CDR3 in DNA: TGTGCCAGTAGGACTAGCGGCCCTTACAATGAGCAGTTCTTC. Its protein product is CASRTSGPYNEQFF.